This T cell receptor (beta chain) comes out of a study of cytomegalovirus exposure and HLA in healthy donors. Study-level findings and limits: Links to common viral pathogens appeared, in a later analysis, for several of the most significant clusters.

CDR3 size: 15 residues. Germline CDR1 reads MNHNY; CDR2 reads SVGAGI (reference sequence). Trimming stripped 3 bases from V and 5 bases from J, with 17 bases between. Each donor was healthy, and each was a bone marrow donor. Only a few counts were recorded for this clone. The antigen is not known. Primers for the PCR totalled 60 Vbeta and 13 Jbeta. Here immunoSEQ multiplex PCR was the method, and the copy in TCRdb shows in-frame clones only, minus some. The repertoire holds 100,000 to 150,000 clones, with about 11% as singletons. Source material: PBMCs. The chain recombines TRBV6-6 with TRBJ2-7, with D possibly matching TRBD2 (7 bases). The receptor's source is a woman under 30 in good health and CMV-seropositive. The CDR3 coding sequence is TGTGCCAGCAGTTATCCCTGGGGGGGGGCGGACGAGCAGTACTTC. Its protein is CASSYPWGGADEQYF.